The clone carrying this T cell receptor (beta chain) came up once. This sample was included in a study of cytomegalovirus exposure and HLA in healthy donors. PCR primers comprised 60 Vbeta and 13 Jbeta primers. Measured with immunoSEQ multiplex PCR; TCRdb has only the in-frame clones, and not every one. The sample contains about 200,000 clones, roughly 85% of which appear only once. CDR3 length: 16 residues. Germline values: CDR1 SGHRS, CDR2 YFSETQ. The ends were cut back, 4 bases at V and 2 bases at J, with 18 bases in the middle. The material sequenced was PBMCs. The gene calls are TRBV5-1 and TRBJ2-5; no firm D call. The sequence was obtained from a woman aged 18-35 years in good health and CMV-seronegative. The CDR3, as DNA: TGCGCCAGCAGCCCGGCCGGGTCGGTAGTACAAGAGACCCAGTACTTC. Translated, it gives CASSPAGSVVQETQYF.